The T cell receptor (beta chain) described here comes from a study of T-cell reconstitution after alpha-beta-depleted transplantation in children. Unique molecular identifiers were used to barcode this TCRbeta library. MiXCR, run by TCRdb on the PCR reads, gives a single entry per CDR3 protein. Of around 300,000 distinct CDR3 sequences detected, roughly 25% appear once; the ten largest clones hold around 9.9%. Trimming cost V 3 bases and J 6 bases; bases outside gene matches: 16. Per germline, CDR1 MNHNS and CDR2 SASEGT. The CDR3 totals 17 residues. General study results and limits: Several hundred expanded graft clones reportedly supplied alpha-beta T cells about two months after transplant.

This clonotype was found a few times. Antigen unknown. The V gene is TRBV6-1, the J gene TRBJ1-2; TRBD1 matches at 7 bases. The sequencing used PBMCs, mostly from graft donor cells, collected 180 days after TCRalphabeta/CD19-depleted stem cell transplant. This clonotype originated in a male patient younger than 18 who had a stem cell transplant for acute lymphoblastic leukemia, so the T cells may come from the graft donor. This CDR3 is CASSDAVPGQVEDGYTF. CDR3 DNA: TGTGCCAGCAGTGATGCCGTGCCTGGACAGGTGGAGGATGGCTACACCTTC.